The T cell receptor beta chain under discussion was sequenced for a study of blood T cell repertoires in COVID-19. About the research overall: The United States, Italy and Spain provided the acute and convalescent COVID-19 samples.

The repertoire was sequenced with immunoSEQ multiplex PCR; TCRdb's copy has only in-frame clones and lacks some. This table has about 60,000 clones, 90% appearing once. The germline CDR1 and CDR2 sequences are MRHNA and SNTAGT. The CDR3 extends over 18 amino acids. The ends were cut back, 0 bases at V and 4 bases at J, with 20 bases in the middle. The sample was peripheral blood. This chain joins TRBV6-4 and TRBJ2-3; TRBD1 might be the D (5 bases). The source of this sequence is a human donor with active COVID-19. The donor label of this sample is uncertain. For the CDR3, the DNA is TGTGCCAGCAGTGACTCGTATGGGGCAGGCCTGGATCCAGATACGCAGTATTTT. Protein product: CASSDSYGAGLDPDTQYF.